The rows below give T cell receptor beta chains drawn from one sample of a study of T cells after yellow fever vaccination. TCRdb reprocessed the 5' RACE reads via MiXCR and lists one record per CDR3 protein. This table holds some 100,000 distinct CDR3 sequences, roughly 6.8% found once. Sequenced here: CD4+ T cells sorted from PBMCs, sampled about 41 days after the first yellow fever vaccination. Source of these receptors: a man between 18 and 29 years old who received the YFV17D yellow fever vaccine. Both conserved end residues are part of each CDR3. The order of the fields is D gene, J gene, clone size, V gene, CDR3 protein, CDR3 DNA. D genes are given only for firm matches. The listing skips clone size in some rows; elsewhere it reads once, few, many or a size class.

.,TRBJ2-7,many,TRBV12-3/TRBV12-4,CASSPGPLVQGTYEQYF,TGTGCCAGCAGCCCTGGACCCCTCGTACAGGGAACCTACGAGCAGTACTTC
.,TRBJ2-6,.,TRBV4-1,CASSPPCAGANVLTF,TGCGCCAGCAGCCCCCCCTGCGCTGGGGCCAACGTCCTGACTTTC
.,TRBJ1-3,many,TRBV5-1,CASSLAGRTENTIYF,TGCGCCAGCAGCTTGGCAGGGCGGACTGAAAACACCATATATTTT
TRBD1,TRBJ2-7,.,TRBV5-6,CASSLGRDRGYF,TGTGCCAGCAGCTTGGGAAGGGACAGGGGGTACTTC
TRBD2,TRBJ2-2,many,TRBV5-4,CASSLAGEIGELFF,TGTGCCAGCAGCTTAGCGGGGGAAATCGGGGAGCTGTTTTTT
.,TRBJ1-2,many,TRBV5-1,CASSRLGSGGGYTF,TGCGCCAGCAGCCGACTGGGCTCCGGAGGTGGCTACACCTTC
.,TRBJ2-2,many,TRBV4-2,CASSQSVAVTGELFF,TGTGCCAGCAGCCAAAGTGTTGCTGTCACCGGGGAGCTGTTTTTT
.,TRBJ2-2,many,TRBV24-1,CATSDSGRGTGELFF,TGTGCCACCAGTGATTCAGGCAGGGGAACCGGGGAGCTGTTTTTT
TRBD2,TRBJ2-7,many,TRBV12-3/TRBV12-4,CASRQAGGREQYF,TGTGCCAGCAGACAGGCGGGGGGGCGTGAGCAGTACTTC
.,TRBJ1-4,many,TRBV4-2,CASSQAPDVFEKLFF,TGTGCCAGCAGCCAAGCTCCCGATGTGTTTGAAAAACTGTTTTTT
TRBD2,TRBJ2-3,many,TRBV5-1,CASSLELAGGTDTQYF,TGCGCCAGCAGCTTGGAACTAGCGGGGGGCACAGATACGCAGTATTTT
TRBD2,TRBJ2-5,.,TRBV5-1,CASSLASGGASETQYF,TGCGCCAGCAGCTTGGCTAGCGGGGGGGCATCGGAGACCCAGTACTTC
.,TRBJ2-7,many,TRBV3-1,CASSLSTSYEQYF,TGTGCCAGCAGCCTGTCGACCTCCTACGAGCAGTACTTC
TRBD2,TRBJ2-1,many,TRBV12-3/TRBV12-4,CASNGLAGGSDEQFF,TGTGCCAGCAACGGACTAGCGGGGGGGTCCGATGAGCAGTTCTTC
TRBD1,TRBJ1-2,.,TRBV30,CALGRDRPYGYTF,TGTGCCTTGGGCCGGGACAGGCCCTATGGCTACACCTTC
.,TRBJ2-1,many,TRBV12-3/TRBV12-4,CASTTPGQSYNEQFF,TGTGCCAGCACTACCCCCGGACAGTCCTACAATGAGCAGTTCTTC
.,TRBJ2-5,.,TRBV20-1,CSARELTGSETQYF,TGCAGTGCTAGAGAACTAACAGGGAGCGAGACCCAGTACTTC
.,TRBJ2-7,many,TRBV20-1,CSASHLQGVYEQYF,TGCAGTGCTAGCCATTTACAGGGAGTCTACGAGCAGTACTTC
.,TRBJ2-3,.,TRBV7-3,CASSSGWDKSPDTQYF,TGTGCCAGCAGCTCCGGGTGGGACAAGAGCCCAGATACGCAGTATTTT
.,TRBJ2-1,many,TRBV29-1,CSVAIQGGYNEQFF,TGCAGCGTCGCGATCCAAGGGGGCTACAATGAGCAGTTCTTC
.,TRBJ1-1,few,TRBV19,CASSIDWGGTEAFF,TGTGCCAGTAGTATTGATTGGGGCGGAACTGAAGCTTTCTTT
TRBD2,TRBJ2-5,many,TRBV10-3,CAISDSPPGGRTYQETQYF,TGTGCCATCAGTGATTCCCCACCGGGGGGGCGAACCTACCAAGAGACCCAGTACTTC
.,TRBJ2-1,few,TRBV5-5,CASSLSWSSYNEQFF,TGTGCCAGCAGCCTTTCCTGGAGCTCCTACAATGAGCAGTTCTTC
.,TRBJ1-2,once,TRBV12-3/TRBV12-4,CASSLRRGYGYTF,TGTGCCAGCAGTTTGCGTAGGGGCTATGGCTACACCTTC
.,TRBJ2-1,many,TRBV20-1,CSARVGGSSYNEQFF,TGCAGTGCGAGAGTCGGGGGAAGCTCCTACAATGAGCAGTTCTTC
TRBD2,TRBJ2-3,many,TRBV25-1,CASSELAGGSGDTQYF,TGTGCCAGCAGTGAATTGGCGGGGGGCTCCGGAGATACGCAGTATTTT
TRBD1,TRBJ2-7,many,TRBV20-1,CSASLGQGRNEQYF,TGCAGTGCTAGTTTGGGACAGGGGAGAAACGAGCAGTACTTC
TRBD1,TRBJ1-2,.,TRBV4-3,CASSRADRGYGYTF,TGCGCCAGCAGCCGGGCGGACAGGGGCTATGGCTACACCTTC
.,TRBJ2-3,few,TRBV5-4,CASSFQGTTTDTQYF,TGTGCCAGCAGCTTTCAGGGAACCACCACAGATACGCAGTATTTT
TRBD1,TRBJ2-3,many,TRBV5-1,CASSPGGQWSTDTQYF,TGCGCCAGCAGCCCAGGGGGACAGTGGAGCACAGATACGCAGTATTTT
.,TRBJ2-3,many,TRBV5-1,CASSLAVTVRLSSTDTQYF,TGCGCCAGCAGCTTGGCGGTGACCGTCAGACTGTCTAGCACAGATACGCAGTATTTT
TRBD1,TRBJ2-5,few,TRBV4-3,CASSLGGRGETQYF,TGCGCCAGCAGCCTAGGGGGCCGGGGTGAGACCCAGTACTTC
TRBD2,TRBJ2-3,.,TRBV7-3,CASSLYPSSGGARTQYF,TGTGCCAGCAGCCTATACCCCTCTAGCGGGGGGGCCCGTACGCAGTATTTT
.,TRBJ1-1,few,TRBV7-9,CASSQTAFF,TGTGCCAGCAGCCAGACAGCTTTCTTT
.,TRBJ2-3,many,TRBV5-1,CASSLVQSTDTQYF,TGCGCCAGCAGCTTGGTTCAGAGCACAGATACGCAGTATTTT
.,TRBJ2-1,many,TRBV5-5,CASSLGDSYLTAEFF,TGTGCCAGCAGCTTGGGTGACTCATATCTTACAGCGGAGTTCTTC
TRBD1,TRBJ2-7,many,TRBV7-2,CASSSRGKRYEQYF,TGTGCCAGCAGCTCCAGGGGGAAAAGGTACGAGCAGTACTTC
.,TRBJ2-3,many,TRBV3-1,CASSQEGSPKYF,TGTGCCAGCAGCCAAGAAGGCAGCCCTAAGTATTTT
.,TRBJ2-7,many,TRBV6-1,CASSLPATSEQYF,TGTGCCAGCAGTCTCCCGGCCACTAGCGAGCAGTACTTC
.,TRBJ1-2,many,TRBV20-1,CSASPRSRSYTF,TGCAGTGCTAGCCCCCGATCTCGTAGCTACACCTTC
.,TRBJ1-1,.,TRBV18,CASSPLRGTEAFF,TGTGCCAGCTCACCATTGCGGGGTACTGAAGCTTTCTTT